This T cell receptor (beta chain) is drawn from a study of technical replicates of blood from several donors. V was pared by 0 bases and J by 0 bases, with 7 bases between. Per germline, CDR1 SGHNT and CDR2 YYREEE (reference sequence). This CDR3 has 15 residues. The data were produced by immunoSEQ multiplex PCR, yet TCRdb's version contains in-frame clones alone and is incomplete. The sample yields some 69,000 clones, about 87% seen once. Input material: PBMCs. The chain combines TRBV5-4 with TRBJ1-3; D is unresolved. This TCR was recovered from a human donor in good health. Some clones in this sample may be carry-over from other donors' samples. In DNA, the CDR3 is TGTGCCAGCAGCTTGGATACACGCTCTGGAAACACCATATATTTT. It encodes CASSLDTRSGNTIYF.